This T cell receptor (beta chain) was sequenced in a study of blood T cells in healthy people across ages. Then a second PCR, running roughly 7 to 11 cycles, was carried out with a sample-barcoded 5' primer and a J-beta primer mix. Each cDNA molecule received a tag from a template-switch adaptor that had 12 random nucleotides. TCRdb reprocessed the 5' RACE reads via MiXCR and lists one record per CDR3 protein. The table lists roughly 560,000 distinct CDR3 sequences, approximately 25% of them singletons, with 7.5% to 9% in the top ten. Only a few counts were recorded for this clonotype. V lost 0 bases and J lost 2, with 7 bases in between. The germline V gene has CDR1 MGHRA and CDR2 YSYEKL. The CDR3 sequence is 14 residues long. These records were also assigned to another study, of T cells of mothers and their children. That source notes: Second-round PCR products received sample barcodes and 2-4 random nucleotides from the M1S primer. The authors found no persistent microchimeric T cell clones.

The rearrangement uses TRBV4-1 and TRBJ2-5; no reliable D call. Sequencing input: blood. This TCR came from a boy under 18 in good health. The CDR3 is CASSQDGSQETQYF. DNA for the CDR3: TGCGCCAGCAGCCAAGATGGCAGTCAAGAGACCCAGTACTTC.